The rows below give T cell receptor beta chains drawn from one sample of a study of blood T cell repertoires in COVID-19. Measured with immunoSEQ multiplex PCR; TCRdb has only the in-frame clones, and not every one. Of under 250,000 clones listed, around nine tenths are singletons. Sequenced material: peripheral blood. These receptors were collected from a woman aged 55-70 years who had recovered from COVID-19. Both conserved end residues are part of each CDR3. D genes are given only for firm matches. The size of a clone is reported for some rows only, either as once, few or many, or as a class for expanded clones.

d_gene | abundance | j_gene | v_gene | CDR3nt | CDR3aa
TRBD1 | . | TRBJ1-5 | TRBV30 | TGTGCCTGGAGTGTAACGGTGACAGGGCACGAGAAGTATAGCAATCAGCCCCAGCATTTT | CAWSVTVTGHEKYSNQPQHF
TRBD1 | . | TRBJ1-1 | TRBV19 | TGTGCCAGTAGTATAGTGGGGCACCGGACAGGGGTTCCGAACACTGAAGCTTTCTTT | CASSIVGHRTGVPNTEAFF
. | . | TRBJ1-5 | TRBV4-2 | TGTGCCAGCAGCCAAGCTCGGAATCAGCCCCAGCATTTT | CASSQARNQPQHF
. | . | TRBJ1-1 | TRBV2 | TGTGCCAGCAGTGCCCTGTCGGGCACTGAAGCTTTCTTT | CASSALSGTEAFF
. | . | TRBJ1-6 | TRBV19 | TGTGCCAGTAGTGGCATTGGGGCAGGGGAAGTCCCCCTCCACTTT | CASSGIGAGEVPLHF
TRBD1 | . | TRBJ2-7 | TRBV4-1 | TGCGCCAGCAGCCAAGCGGACAGGGCTCGAGAGCAGTACTTC | CASSQADRAREQYF
. | . | TRBJ2-7 | TRBV20-1 | TGCAGTGCCCTTAGCTCGTACGAGCAGTACTTC | CSALSSYEQYF
. | once | TRBJ1-2 | TRBV19 | TGTGCCAGTAGTATAGATCGGTCACAGAGCTATGGCTACACCTTC | CASSIDRSQSYGYTF
. | . | TRBJ2-7 | TRBV12-3/TRBV12-4 | TGTGCCAGCACCCGCGGTAGCTCCTACGAGCAGTACTTC | CASTRGSSYEQYF
. | once | TRBJ2-5 | TRBV2 | TGTGCCAGCAGTGAAGCGCCGTGGCAAGGCAGGACCAGGGTTCAAGAGACCCAGTACTTC | CASSEAPWQGRTRVQETQYF
TRBD1 | . | TRBJ1-1 | TRBV18 | TGTGCCAGCTCCTCCGGACAGGGACAGAACACTGAAGCTTTCTTT | CASSSGQGQNTEAFF
TRBD2 | . | TRBJ2-2 | TRBV9 | TGTGCCAGCAGCGTAAACGGGGGGGCCGCAAGCGGGGAGCTGTTTTTT | CASSVNGGAASGELFF
TRBD1 | . | TRBJ2-7 | TRBV25-1 | TGTGCCAGCAGTGAGGGACAGGCGTTCTCCTACGAGCAGTACTTC | CASSEGQAFSYEQYF
TRBD1 | . | TRBJ2-1 | TRBV29-1 | TGCAGCGTTGAAGATAGGGACAGGGTAGGTCAATACAATGAGCAGTTCTTC | CSVEDRDRVGQYNEQFF
TRBD1 | . | TRBJ1-3 | TRBV20-1 | TGCAGTGCTAGTTCCAGGGGGCAATTTGGAAACACCATATATTTT | CSASSRGQFGNTIYF
. | few | TRBJ1-5 | TRBV19 | TGTGCCAGTAACGCGGTCCTTTTTAGCAATCAGCCCCAGCATTTT | CASNAVLFSNQPQHF
TRBD2 | . | TRBJ2-2 | TRBV5-1 | TGCGCCAGCAGCTTTGGCGGGGGTCGCGGGGAGCTGTTTTTT | CASSFGGGRGELFF
. | . | TRBJ2-1 | TRBV14 | TGTGCCAGCAGCCAAGAAGGGCCGGGGGGCGGCCATGAGCAGTTCTTC | CASSQEGPGGGHEQFF
. | . | TRBJ1-1 | TRBV7-9 | TGTGCCAGCAGCTTAGGGTGGGAGGCCGAAGCTTTCTTT | CASSLGWEAEAFF
. | . | TRBJ2-7 | TRBV3-1/TRBV3-2 | TGTGCCAGCAGCCGCTTTGGGGGGGACAACTACGAGCAGTACTTC | CASSRFGGDNYEQYF
. | . | TRBJ1-3 | TRBV9 | TGTGCCAGCAGCGTAGGACATGGAAACACCATATATTTT | CASSVGHGNTIYF
. | . | TRBJ1-2 | TRBV4-3 | TGCGCCAGCAGCCATAGCCCTCAAGCCTCCTATGGCTACACCTTC | CASSHSPQASYGYTF
. | . | TRBJ2-7 | TRBV7-2 | TGTGCCAGCAGCTTAGAAGAGGGAAACTACGAGCAGTACTTC | CASSLEEGNYEQYF
TRBD1 | . | TRBJ1-4 | TRBV28 | TGTGCCAGCAGTCTCCAGGCGGGACAGGGGTATGAAAAACTGTTTTTT | CASSLQAGQGYEKLFF
TRBD1 | . | TRBJ2-1 | TRBV7-8 | TGTGCCAGCAGCTTCGCCCCAGGGGGCGCGGAGAATGAGCAGTTCTTC | CASSFAPGGAENEQFF
. | once | TRBJ2-7 | TRBV5-3 | TGTGCCAGAAGCTTGGGGGGAGCCCCCTACGAGCAGTACTTC | CARSLGGAPYEQYF
. | . | TRBJ2-3 | TRBV4-2 | TGTGCCAGCAGCTCAGTGGGCCCTGGGGATACGCAGTATTTT | CASSSVGPGDTQYF
TRBD2 | once | TRBJ2-3 | TRBV5-8 | TGTGCCAGCAGCTTGCGCCTAGCGGGGGTTTCAGATACGCAGTATTTT | CASSLRLAGVSDTQYF
. | . | TRBJ2-6 | TRBV18 | TGTGCCAGCTCACTTTCAGGGGGGGCCAACGTCCTGACTTTC | CASSLSGGANVLTF
. | . | TRBJ2-3 | TRBV7-6 | TGTGCCAGCAGCAGGCGGGGGCCAGACACAGATACGCAGTATTTT | CASSRRGPDTDTQYF
TRBD1 | . | TRBJ1-6 | TRBV7-2 | TGTGCCAGCAGCTTGGAGGGGGCTTCACCCCTCCACTTT | CASSLEGASPLHF
. | few | TRBJ2-1 | TRBV7-9 | TGTGCCAGCAGCTTTTATAGGGGCAGAAGCTCCTACAATGAGCAGTTCTTC | CASSFYRGRSSYNEQFF
TRBD1 | . | TRBJ1-5 | TRBV6-6 | TGTGCCAGCAGACGCGGGACAGGGGGCATTCAGCCCCAGCATTTT | CASRRGTGGIQPQHF
. | few | TRBJ2-7 | TRBV7-2 | TGTGCCAGCAGCTCCAAGCCCGGGGGAGTCTACGAGCAGTACTTC | CASSSKPGGVYEQYF
. | few | TRBJ2-7 | TRBV3-1/TRBV3-2 | TGTGCCAGCAGCCCTCTCGGTTACGAGCAGTACTTC | CASSPLGYEQYF
TRBD2 | . | TRBJ2-2 | TRBV20-1 | TGCAGTGCTAGTGATGCGGGGGGCACCCCCGGGGAGCTGTTTTTT | CSASDAGGTPGELFF
TRBD1 | . | TRBJ1-4 | TRBV18 | TGTGCCAGCTCACCAGACAGGGTGAACGAAAAACTGTTTTTT | CASSPDRVNEKLFF
. | . | TRBJ2-5 | TRBV7-2 | TGTGCCAGCAGCTATTCGTCCGGGACTCGGCGGGAGACCCAGTACTTC | CASSYSSGTRRETQYF
. | . | TRBJ1-6 | TRBV12-3/TRBV12-4 | TGTGCCAGCAGTTTCGGGGATTCACCCCTCCACTTT | CASSFGDSPLHF
TRBD2 | . | TRBJ2-7 | TRBV7-2 | TGTGCCAGCAGCCCCCCGGCGGGGGTTAACGAGCAGTACTTC | CASSPPAGVNEQYF
. | . | TRBJ1-1 | TRBV6-4 | TGTGCCAGCAGTGAAAGGGGTGACAACACTGAAGCTTTCTTT | CASSERGDNTEAFF
. | . | TRBJ2-1 | TRBV2 | TGTGCCAGCCGGGTGGATGAGCAGTTCTTC | CASRVDEQFF
. | . | TRBJ1-5 | TRBV29-1 | TGCAGCGTTGGAGATGGTAGAGGGCAGCCCCAGCATTTT | CSVGDGRGQPQHF
TRBD2 | . | TRBJ2-7 | TRBV9 | TGTGCCAGCAGCGTAGGACTAGCGGGTGCCTACGAGCAGTACTTC | CASSVGLAGAYEQYF
. | . | TRBJ1-6 | TRBV7-9 | TGTGCCAGCAGCTATTGGACAGTTAATTCACCCCTCCACTTT | CASSYWTVNSPLHF
. | . | TRBJ1-1 | TRBV5-1 | TGCGCCAGCAGCCTTACAGGGAACACTGAAGCTTTCTTT | CASSLTGNTEAFF
. | . | TRBJ1-2 | TRBV4-1 | TGCGCCAGCAGCCTCCTACCCAGGCAGGGAAGGGCACACTATGGCTACACCTTC | CASSLLPRQGRAHYGYTF
. | . | TRBJ1-4 | TRBV12-3/TRBV12-4 | TGTGCCAGCAGCCCTGGAGGCGGGGAAAAACTGTTTTTT | CASSPGGGEKLFF
. | . | TRBJ2-3 | TRBV7-3 | TGTGCCAGCAGCTTACGGGTGAGGGGCACAGATACGCAGTATTTT | CASSLRVRGTDTQYF
TRBD1 | . | TRBJ2-5 | TRBV5-4 | TGTGCCAGCAGCTTCCGGGACAGGGTTGAGACCCAGTACTTC | CASSFRDRVETQYF
TRBD2 | once | TRBJ2-1 | TRBV6-2/TRBV6-3 | TGTGCCAGCAGCCCACCCCGAGCGGGGGCTAGTAATGAGCAGTTCTTC | CASSPPRAGASNEQFF
TRBD2 | . | TRBJ2-5 | TRBV3-1/TRBV3-2 | TGTGCCAGCAGCCAACCACAGACTAGCGTTGGGGGAGAGACCCAGTACTTC | CASSQPQTSVGGETQYF